Listed below are T cell receptor beta chains from one sample, sequenced in a study of CD8+CD57+ T cells in acquired aplastic anemia. TCRdb called the reads again in MiXCR, with one record for every CDR3 protein. The sample consists of under 350,000 distinct CDR3 sequences, approximately 55% of them appearing once. The specimen sequenced was sorted CD4+, CD8+, or CD8+CD57+ T cells (not recorded which) from PBMCs. Source of these receptors: a human donor with severe aplastic anemia or a healthy control (not recorded which). CDR3s include the opening cysteine and the closing phenylalanine or tryptophan. A D gene is named only where the DNA matches it firmly. The size of a clone is reported for some rows only, either as once, few or many, or as a class for expanded clones.

abundance	len	d_gene	v_gene	j_gene	CDR3aa	CDR3nt
-	14	TRBD1	TRBV20-1	TRBJ1-4	CSASLQGAGEKLFF	TGCAGTGCTAGCCTACAGGGGGCAGGGGAAAAACTGTTTTTT
-	14	TRBD1	TRBV7-2	TRBJ1-1	CASSPQGVGTEAFF	TGTGCCAGCAGCCCACAGGGGGTGGGGACTGAAGCTTTCTTT
-	15	TRBD2	TRBV9	TRBJ2-1	CASSELADYYNEQFF	TGTGCCAGCAGCGAACTAGCGGATTACTACAATGAGCAGTTCTTC
-	14	-	TRBV19	TRBJ2-5	CASSIDNSMETQYF	TGCGCCAGTAGTATAGATAACAGCATGGAGACCCAGTACTTC
many	14	-	TRBV29-1	TRBJ2-1	CSVGGGGSYNEQFF	TGCAGCGTTGGAGGTGGGGGCTCCTACAATGAGCAGTTCTTC
-	11	-	TRBV5-1	TRBJ1-1	CASSLAPQAPF	TGCGCCAGCAGCTTGGCCCCCCAAGCTCCCTTT
many	15	-	TRBV6-6	TRBJ1-2	CASSPGAGLNYGYTF	TGTGCCAGCAGCCCGGGGGCAGGGCTTAACTATGGCTACACCTTC
many	12	-	TRBV6-4	TRBJ2-7	CATFRGIYEQYF	TGTGCCACCTTTCGGGGGATCTACGAGCAGTACTTC
-	15	TRBD2	TRBV19	TRBJ2-7	CASSILAGSSYEQYF	TGTGCCAGTAGTATCCTAGCGGGATCGTCCTACGAGCAGTACTTC
few	12	TRBD2	TRBV7-9	TRBJ2-3	CASSLQREGGYF	TGTGCCAGCAGCCTTCAGCGGGAGGGCGGGTATTTT
-	16	TRBD2	TRBV6-5	TRBJ2-5	CASSYSNLAGVETQYF	TGTGCCAGCAGTTACTCGAATTTAGCGGGAGTAGAGACCCAGTACTTC
-	14	-	TRBV7-9	TRBJ2-7	CASSLSPVPYEQYF	TGTGCCAGCAGCTTAAGCCCGGTCCCCTACGAGCAGTACTTC
many	12	-	TRBV7-3	TRBJ2-1	CASSLNRGEQFF	TGTGCCAGCAGCTTAAATCGGGGTGAGCAGTTCTTC
many	13	TRBD1	TRBV9	TRBJ2-7	CASSAGQGREQYF	TGTGCCAGCAGCGCCGGACAGGGGAGGGAGCAGTACTTC
few	16	-	TRBV24-1	TRBJ2-2	CATSDPSQGRTGELFF	TGTGCCACCAGTGACCCTAGCCAGGGTAGGACCGGGGAGCTGTTTTTT
-	11	TRBD1	TRBV7-9	TRBJ1-2	CATGGGYGYTF	TGTGCCACAGGGGGCGGCTATGGCTACACCTTC
-	21	TRBD2	TRBV7-9	TRBJ2-1	CASSLIRTSGSIAPAYNEQFF	TGTGCCAGCAGCCTAATTAGGACTAGCGGGAGTATTGCCCCGGCCTACAATGAGCAGTTCTTC
many	14	-	TRBV28	TRBJ1-3	CASSGLIPGNTIYF	TGTGCCAGCAGTGGACTGATCCCTGGAAACACCATATATTTT
-	12	-	TRBV20-1	TRBJ1-3	CSARLAGKHHIF	TGCAGTGCTCGGCTAGCGGGGAAACACCATATATTT
few	19	TRBD1	TRBV12-3/TRBV12-4	TRBJ2-5	CASSSRQGRVPSAGETQYF	TGTGCCAGCAGTTCAAGACAGGGGCGGGTGCCCTCTGCGGGAGAGACCCAGTACTTC
-	15	TRBD1	TRBV19	TRBJ1-1	CASIQTGGWNTEAFF	TGTGCCAGTATTCAGACAGGGGGCTGGAACACTGAAGCTTTCTTT
many	13	-	TRBV3-1	TRBJ2-3	CASSQVRGDTQYF	TGTGCCAGCAGCCAAGTTAGGGGAGATACGCAGTATTTT
-	16	TRBD2	TRBV11-2	TRBJ2-3	CASSLRAGGGTDTQYF	TGTGCCAGCAGCCTTAGGGCGGGAGGGGGCACAGATACGCAGTATTTT
-	16	TRBD1	TRBV24-1	TRBJ1-5	CATSDPGTGGNQPQHF	TGTGCCACCAGTGACCCTGGGACAGGGGGCAATCAGCCCCAGCATTTT
few	14	TRBD1	TRBV5-1	TRBJ2-7	CASSLTGGSHEQYF	TGCGCCAGCAGCTTGACAGGGGGCTCCCACGAGCAGTACTTC
many	15	-	TRBV7-9	TRBJ1-4	CASSLGTSEGEKLFF	TGTGCCAGCAGCTTAGGGACATCCGAGGGGGAAAAACTGTTTTTT
-	15	-	TRBV19	TRBJ2-7	CASSIDQGSTYEQYF	TGTGCCAGTAGTATAGATCAGGGGTCCACCTACGAGCAGTACTTC
many	13	-	TRBV29-1	TRBJ1-5	CSVEVNSNQPQHF	TGCAGCGTTGAAGTTAATAGCAATCAGCCCCAGCATTTT
many	13	-	TRBV3-1	TRBJ1-1	CASRGIVNTEAFF	TGTGCCAGCAGGGGGATCGTGAACACTGAAGCTTTCTTT
-	13	-	TRBV6-1	TRBJ2-3	CASVRAGADTQYF	TGTGCCAGCGTTCGGGCCGGGGCAGATACGCAGTATTTT
-	15	-	TRBV19	TRBJ2-7	CASSSDRIPPYEQYF	TGCGCCAGTAGTAGTGACAGAATACCTCCCTACGAGCAGTACTTC